What follows describes a single TCR beta chain. The source of the sample is a study of early T cells in non-severe SARS-CoV-2 infection. Looked up from germline, CDR1 is SGHTA and CDR2 is FQGNSA. This CDR3 contains 15 residues. Trimming pared 6 bases from V and 4 bases from J, leaving 16 bases between. In TCRdb, the 5' RACE reads were re-called with MiXCR into one record per CDR3 protein. The sample holds around 50,000 distinct CDR3 sequences; 12% are singletons and the top ten take around 3.8%. The receptor's source is an adult who was a healthcare worker with PCR-confirmed SARS-CoV-2 infection or an uninfected control (not recorded which). Sequencing input: whole blood. This chain connects TRBV7-2 to TRBJ2-1; D possibly matches TRBD1 or TRBD2 (5 bases each). The CDR3 is CASRITGTDYNEQFF. CDR3 DNA: TGTGCCAGCAGAATAACCGGGACGGATTACAATGAGCAGTTCTTC.